This T cell receptor (beta chain) was observed in a study of shared clonotypes between healthy human individuals. Only in-frame clones appear in the TCRdb table, and some are missing; sequencing was by immunoSEQ multiplex PCR. The profile shows a few million clones, under 97% of them singletons. Germline loops: CDR1 WSHSY, CDR2 SAAADI. Losses at the gene ends were 6 bases for V and 4 bases for J; bases not matched to a gene: 7. This CDR3 has 15 amino acids. The TCR comes from a man between 18 and 35 years old in good health. Sequencing was carried out using naive CD4+ T cells sorted from blood. Indicated subset: CD45RA+ positively selected. The chain combines TRBV10-2 with TRBJ2-3, with 10 bases that match TRBD2. CDR3 sequence reads: CASSSLSGGADTQYF. The CDR3 nucleotides are TGCGCCAGCAGCTCTCTGAGCGGGGGGGCAGATACGCAGTATTTT.